One and the same sample provided the 29 T cell receptor beta chains below, sequenced in a study of post-analysis software for immune sequencing data. No antigen is known for these receptors. Presence of unique molecular identifiers characterized the TCR beta cDNA libraries. TCRdb re-called the PCR reads with MiXCR, one entry per CDR3 protein. The table shows about 540,000 distinct CDR3 sequences, with approximately 34% occurring only once. Study-level points and caveats: Roughly five TRBV segments occurring more often in patients than controls included TRBV5-6, TRBV5-1 and TRBV20-1.

Input material: blood. The receptors come from a girl aged 2-17 years with multiple sclerosis.

As concerns this clonotype: A junction end diverges from the germline sequence, so it may reflect a read error. The V and J genes are TRBV4-1 and TRBJ2-7, with D perhaps matching TRBD1 (6 bases). This CDR3 spans 13 amino acids. The V gene's germline CDR1 is MGHRA and CDR2 YSYEKL. The CDR3: CASSRGHLDERYF. The CDR3 coding sequence is TGCGCCAGCAGCCGGGGACACCTAGACGAGCGGTACTTC.

This clonotype was counted once. The chain employs TRBV7-6 and TRBJ1-1; TRBD1 agrees at 9 bases. Germline CDR1 SGHVS, CDR2 FNYEAQ. The CDR3 totals 18 residues. The V segment lost 5 bases and the J segment 0 bases; nucleotides outside the gene matches: 13. CDR3: CASSTRPGQGRLNTEAFF. DNA of the CDR3: TGTGCCAGCAGCACCCGCCCGGGACAGGGAAGACTGAACACTGAAGCTTTCTTT.

The chain recombines TRBV6-7 with TRBJ2-1, with a tentative D call TRBD2 (6 bases). TRBV6-7 is identified as an open reading frame with a role that is uncertain. V was clipped by 8 bases and J by 2 bases, with 10 bases between them. The CDR3 is 13 residues long. CDR3 sequence (DNA): TGTGCCAGCCCGAAGCGGGCCTACAATGAGCAGTTCTTC. It is translated as CASPKRAYNEQFF.

This clonotype was seen a handful of times. This chain links TRBV6-1 with TRBJ2-1, with 13 bases identical to TRBD2. Germline trimming cut 5 bases from V and 0 bases from J; bases unmatched to any gene: 7. The CDR3 consists of 18 residues. Germline values: CDR1 MNHNS, CDR2 SASEGT. The CDR3 DNA sequence: TGTGCCAGCAGTCGGGGACTAGCGGGGTCAAGCTCCTACAATGAGCAGTTCTTC. Its protein product is CASSRGLAGSSSYNEQFF.

This clonotype was observed a few times. The gene calls are TRBV12-3 or TRBV12-4 and TRBJ2-5; no definite D call. There are 12 residues in the CDR3. V dropped 3 bases and J dropped 5 bases, with 7 bases sitting between them. In DNA form, the CDR3 reads TGTGCCAGCAGTTTTTCCCCCGAGACCCAGTACTTC. Its protein product is CASSFSPETQYF.

This clonotype was detected once. This chain links TRBV4-1 with TRBJ2-5, with D possibly matching TRBD1 (6 bases). From germline, CDR1 is MGHRA and CDR2 YSYEKL. CDR3 length equals 15 residues. Trimming removed 0 bases from V and 11 bases from J, with 19 bases in between. The CDR3, as DNA: TGCGCCAGCAGCCAAGATCAGGGGTCCCAATTACGGCAGTACTTC. Translating gives CASSQDQGSQLRQYF.

The J gene is TRBJ1-1, the V gene TRBV5-1; 10 bases agree with TRBD1. Looked up from germline, CDR1 is SGHRS and CDR2 is YFSETQ. With 4 bases clipped from V and 6 bases from J, the junction kept 9 bases outside the gene matches. This CDR3 comprises 15 residues. The CDR3 DNA sequence: TGCGCCAGCAGCACTGCGACAGGGGGCTCAGCTGAAGCTTTCTTT. Amino acids: CASSTATGGSAEAFF.

The chain is built from TRBV4-1 and TRBJ1-1; 9 nucleotides agree with TRBD1. V gave up 1 base and J gave up 3 bases; unmatched junction bases: 9. The CDR3 spans 17 residues. The germline V gene encodes CDR1 MGHRA and CDR2 YSYEKL. This CDR3 reads CASSQARDRALYTEAFF. The CDR3 coding sequence is TGCGCCAGCAGCCAAGCCAGGGACAGGGCATTGTACACTGAAGCTTTCTTT.

CDR3 DNA sequence: TGTGCCAGCAGCCAAGTCTCTCTCCTAGCTCCAGATACGCAGTATTTT. It specifies CASSQVSLLAPDTQYF. The J gene is TRBJ2-3, the V gene TRBV14, with a weak D call TRBD2 (5 bases). The CDR3 length is 16 residues. Between the trimmed V and J ends, which lost 1 base and 4 bases, there was a span of 15 bases. The germline CDR1 and CDR2 sequences are SGHDN and FVKESK.

The chain employs TRBV7-8 and TRBJ2-2; 10 positions agree with TRBD1. Germline loops: CDR1 SGHVS, CDR2 FQNEAQ. V lost 3 bases to trimming and J lost 6 bases; unmatched junction nucleotides: 13. CDR3 length equals 18 residues. DNA for the CDR3: TGTGCCAGCAGCTTGTACCCCGGGACAGGGGAAAGGGCCGGGGAGCTGTTTTTT. This translates into CASSLYPGTGERAGELFF.

The genes are TRBV7-9 and TRBJ1-6; no clear D. This CDR3 region has 13 residues. V was pared by 3 bases and J by 5 bases, with 5 bases between. Germline CDR1 is SEHNR and CDR2 is FQNEAQ (reference sequence). The CDR3, as DNA: TGTGCCAGCAGCTTCGGGGATAATTCACCCCTCCACTTT. Encoded protein: CASSFGDNSPLHF.

The chain carries TRBV6-5 and TRBJ1-1, with D hard to call. The CDR3 loop spans 14 amino acids. V lost 6 bases and J lost 6, with 17 bases in between. The V gene's germline CDR1 is MNHEY and CDR2 SVGAGI. CDR3 nucleotides: TGTGCCAGCAGCCCTTGGACGGATACCCCTGAAGCTTTCTTT. It is translated as CASSPWTDTPEAFF.

This clonotype occurred many times. This chain joins TRBV15 and TRBJ2-3; D might be TRBD2 (5 bases). V was trimmed by 3 bases and J by 0 bases, leaving 10 bases between them. Germline lookup yields CDR1 LNHNV and CDR2 YYDKDF (reference sequence). The CDR3 spans 15 residues. CDR3 sequence (DNA): TGTGCCACCAGCAGTAGCGCCCCTAGCACAGATACGCAGTATTTT. It codes for CATSSSAPSTDTQYF. The full variable domain, its missing parts supplied by reference TRBV15 and TRBJ2-3, is DAMVIQNPRYQVTQFGKPVTLSCSQTLNHNVMYWYQQKSSQAPKLLFHYYDKDFNNEADTPDNFQSRRPNTSFCFLDIRSPGLGDTAMYLCATSSSAPSTDTQYFGPGTRLTVL.

The table lists this clonotype with a few counts. This chain joins TRBV7-2 and TRBJ2-5; D remains unclear. Trimming shortened V by 4 bases and J by 0 bases, and 9 bases separated the two germline ends. Germline lookup yields CDR1 SGHTA and CDR2 FQGNSA. CDR3 size: 14 residues. The CDR3: CASSSNTDQETQYF. In DNA form, the CDR3 reads TGTGCCAGCAGCTCCAATACGGACCAAGAGACCCAGTACTTC.

The rearrangement links TRBV2 to TRBJ2-5; D is perhaps TRBD1 or TRBD2 (5 bases each). CDR3 length equals 16 residues. Germline assignment: CDR1 SNHLY and CDR2 FYNNEI. The germline V and J ends were trimmed by 0 bases and 5 bases, with 16 bases remaining between them. The CDR3 DNA follows: TGTGCCAGCAGTGAAGCGCTTCGGGGCGGTCTGGAGACCCAGTACTTC. This codes for CASSEALRGGLETQYF. Looking up the rest from reference TRBV2 and TRBJ2-5 gives the full variable domain: EPEVTQTPSHQVTQMGQEVILRCVPISNHLYFYWYRQILGQKVEFLVSFYNNEISEKSEIFDDQFSVERPDGSNFTLKIRSTKLEDSAMYFCASSEALRGGLETQYFGPGTRLLVL.

The chain links TRBV9 to TRBJ2-5; D not resolved. The CDR3 is 12 residues long. The germline CDR1 and CDR2 sequences are SGDLS and YYNGEE. V shed 0 bases and J shed 3 bases, with 3 bases lying between them. The CDR3 DNA sequence: TGTGCCAGCAGCGTAGAGGAAGAGACCCAGTACTTC. Its protein product is CASSVEEETQYF.

The V gene is TRBV5-1, the J gene TRBJ2-1; tentative D call: TRBD2 (6 bases). V was shortened by 0 bases and J by 9 bases, with 22 bases between the two germline ends. This CDR3 region has 17 residues. Per the germline V gene, CDR1 is SGHRS and CDR2 is YFSETQ. Here the CDR3 DNA reads TGCGCCAGCAGCTTGGTGGCTCGCGGGGCGACAGCAGGTGAGCAGTTCTTC. It yields the protein CASSLVARGATAGEQFF.

This clonotype was detected many times. The chain recombines TRBV7-8 with TRBJ2-3; the D is unclear. The CDR3 sequence is 15 residues long. With 1 base removed from V and 1 base from J, the gap between germline ends came to 9 bases. Germline loops: CDR1 SGHVS, CDR2 FQNEAQ. The CDR3 reads CASSLVVTGTDTQYF. The CDR3 DNA sequence: TGTGCCAGCAGCTTAGTCGTAACAGGCACAGATACGCAGTATTTT. The complete variable domain, with remaining parts taken from reference TRBV7-8 and TRBJ2-3, reads GAGVSQSPRYKVAKRGQDVALRCDPISGHVSLFWYQQALGQGPEFLTYFQNEAQLDKSGLPSDRFFAERPEGSVSTLKIQRTQQEDSAVYLCASSLVVTGTDTQYFGPGTRLTVL.

The chain links TRBV7-2 to TRBJ2-7; 9 bases map to TRBD1. Germline V gene sequence: CDR1 SGHTA, CDR2 FQGNSA. The CDR3 covers 15 residues. With V trimmed by 5 bases and J by 2 bases, 7 bases remained unmatched. CDR3 in DNA: TGTGCCAGCAGCCCGGGGACAGGGATCACCTACGAGCAGTACTTC. It specifies CASSPGTGITYEQYF.

This clonotype occurred a few times. This chain links TRBV4-1 with TRBJ2-5, with 10 positions matching TRBD2. The CDR3 spans 18 residues. Trimming took 2 bases from V and 2 from J; bases not matched to a gene: 11. CDR1 is MGHRA and CDR2 is YSYEKL in the germline V gene. CDR3 region: CASSQPSGGHLTQETQYF. The CDR3 nucleotides read TGCGCCAGCAGCCAACCTAGCGGGGGCCACCTCACGCAAGAGACCCAGTACTTC.

This sequence joins TRBV20-1 and TRBJ2-3; 8 positions agree with TRBD1. Germline CDR1 reads DFQATT; CDR2 reads SNEGSKA (reference sequence). Trimming at V came to 4 bases and at J to 2 bases, leaving 5 bases not matched to a gene. This CDR3 comprises 14 residues. The CDR3 DNA sequence: TGCAGTGCTATCGACAGGGGCCTCACAGATACGCAGTATTTT. Translating gives CSAIDRGLTDTQYF.

A few counts support this clonotype. This sequence joins TRBV29-1 and TRBJ2-5; D could derive from TRBD1 or TRBD2 (5 bases each). V dropped 7 bases and J dropped 1 base, with 13 bases sitting between them. Germline CDR1 is SQVTM and CDR2 is ANQGSEA. This CDR3 region has 13 residues. The CDR3 sequence is CSGGSSFQETQYF. CDR3 nucleotides: TGCAGCGGGGGGTCCAGCTTCCAAGAGACCCAGTACTTC.

A few counts support this clonotype. This chain joins TRBV20-1 and TRBJ2-3, with 11 bases fitting TRBD2. V was pared by 5 bases and J by 4 bases, with 8 bases of the junction left unmatched. In germline, CDR1 is DFQATT, CDR2 SNEGSKA (reference sequence). The CDR3 runs to 15 residues. CDR3 bases: TGCAGTGCTGTGATAGCGGGGGGGGCTTCAGATACGCAGTATTTT. This codes for CSAVIAGGASDTQYF.

This chain connects TRBV5-1 to TRBJ2-1; D possibly corresponds to TRBD1 (6 bases). V was cut by 3 bases and J by 5 bases, with 12 bases left in between. CDR3 length: 14 residues. Per the germline V gene, CDR1 is SGHRS and CDR2 is YFSETQ. CDR3 sequence reads: CASSCGRTDNEQFF. CDR3 nucleotide sequence: TGCGCCAGCAGCTGCGGACGGACAGACAATGAGCAGTTCTTC. Complete variable domain (other parts from reference TRBV5-1 and TRBJ2-1): KAGVTQTPRYLIKTRGQQVTLSCSPISGHRSVSWYQQTPGQGLQFLFEYFSETQRNKGNFPGRFSGRQFSNSRSEMNVSTLELGDSALYLCASSCGRTDNEQFFGPGTRLTVL.

At least ten counts were recorded for this clonotype. The chain employs TRBV9 and TRBJ2-1; tentative D call: TRBD1 (5 bases). Germline assignment: CDR1 SGDLS and CDR2 YYNGEE. The length of the CDR3 is 18 residues. V shed 4 bases and J shed 0 bases, with 20 bases lying between them. The CDR3 DNA reads as TGTGCCAGCAGCCCCAGACCAGGGTTCTTGAGCTCCTACAATGAGCAGTTCTTC. Amino acid sequence: CASSPRPGFLSSYNEQFF. The whole variable domain, filled in from reference TRBV9 and TRBJ2-1, reads DSGVTQTPKHLITATGQRVTLRCSPRSGDLSVYWYQQSLDQGLQFLIQYYNGEERAKGNILERFSAQQFPDLHSELNLSSLELGDSALYFCASSPRPGFLSSYNEQFFGPGTRLTVL.

V is TRBV11-2 and J is TRBJ1-2; perhaps TRBD1 as D (5 bases). Germline V CDR1 and CDR2: SGHAT, FQNNGV. The germline V and J ends were trimmed by 3 bases and 8 bases, with 16 bases remaining between them. The CDR3 is made up of 14 amino acids. CDR3 bases: TGTGCCAGCAGCTTTCCCAACGGGGGAGGCGGCTACACCTTC. The encoded protein is CASSFPNGGGGYTF.

The V gene is TRBV7-9, the J gene TRBJ1-2; tentative D call: TRBD1 (5 bases). This CDR3 spans 14 amino acids. The V gene lost 5 bases and the J gene lost 8 bases, with 18 bases spanning the gap. Germline CDR1 reads SEHNR; CDR2 reads FQNEAQ (reference sequence). The CDR3 sequence: CASSPEEGRGGYTF. In DNA, the CDR3 is TGTGCCAGCAGCCCAGAGGAGGGGCGGGGCGGCTACACCTTC.

The V call is TRBV7-2, the J call TRBJ1-1, with a weak D call TRBD1 (6 bases). The germline V gene encodes CDR1 SGHTA and CDR2 FQGNSA. This CDR3 has 13 amino acids. Trimming took off 0 bases at V and 8 bases at J, with 10 bases between the two ends. The CDR3 nucleotides read TGTGCCAGCAGCTTAGCCAGGGGCGGCGAAGCTTTCTTT. As protein: CASSLARGGEAFF.

The chain is built from TRBV12-3 or TRBV12-4 and TRBJ2-2, with unresolved D. CDR3 length equals 15 residues. V lost 3 bases and J lost 3, with 11 bases in between. The CDR3 is CASSFFQVYTGELFF. The CDR3 nucleotides read TGTGCCAGCAGTTTTTTCCAGGTTTACACCGGGGAGCTGTTTTTT.